This entry features one T cell receptor (beta chain) sequence. As yet, its antigen is unknown. CDR3 size: 17 residues. CDR1 is MRHNA, CDR2 SNTAGT, per germline. Germline trimming cut 3 bases from V and 10 bases from J; bases unmatched to any gene: 18. The sample originates from a study of T cells in localized non-small cell lung cancer. TCRdb's table, derived via immunoSEQ multiplex PCR, lists solely in-frame clones and lacks some. The table has over 70,000 clones, roughly 90% seen once. Findings of the study overall: There was higher T cell clonality in uninvolved adjacent lung than in tumor, and it was highest there. Greater T cell density in blood accompanied longer overall survival. Among the top 100 tumor clones, a median 57 appeared in adjacent lung.

This receptor was taken from a woman aged 40-69 years with stage II squamous cell lung carcinoma. The chain combines TRBV6-4 with TRBJ2-5; 9 nucleotides line up with TRBD2. This sample comprised PBMCs, obtained before any cancer treatment. The CDR3 loop is CASSDSHHAGGPGNQYF. CDR3 bases: TGTGCCAGCAGTGATTCCCACCACGCGGGGGGGCCGGGGAACCAGTACTTC.